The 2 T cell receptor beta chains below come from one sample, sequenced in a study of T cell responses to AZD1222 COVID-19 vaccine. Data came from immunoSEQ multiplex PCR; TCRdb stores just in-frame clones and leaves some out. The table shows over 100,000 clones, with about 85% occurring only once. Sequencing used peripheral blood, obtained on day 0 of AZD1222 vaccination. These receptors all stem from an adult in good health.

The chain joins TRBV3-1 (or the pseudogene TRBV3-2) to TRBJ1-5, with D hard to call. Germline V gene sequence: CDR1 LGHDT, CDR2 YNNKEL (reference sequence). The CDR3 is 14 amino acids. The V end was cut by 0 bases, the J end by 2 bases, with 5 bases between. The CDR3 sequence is CASSQDPGNQPQHF. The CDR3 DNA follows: TGTGCCAGCAGCCAAGATCCCGGCAATCAGCCCCAGCATTTT.

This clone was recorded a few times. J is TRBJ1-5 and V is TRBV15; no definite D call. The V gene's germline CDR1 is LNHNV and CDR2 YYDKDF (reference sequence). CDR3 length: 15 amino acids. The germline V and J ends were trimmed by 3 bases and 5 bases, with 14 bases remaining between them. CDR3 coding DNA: TGTGCCACCAGCAGTCGGTTTTCGAGGGATCAGCCCCAGCATTTT. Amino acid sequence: CATSSRFSRDQPQHF.